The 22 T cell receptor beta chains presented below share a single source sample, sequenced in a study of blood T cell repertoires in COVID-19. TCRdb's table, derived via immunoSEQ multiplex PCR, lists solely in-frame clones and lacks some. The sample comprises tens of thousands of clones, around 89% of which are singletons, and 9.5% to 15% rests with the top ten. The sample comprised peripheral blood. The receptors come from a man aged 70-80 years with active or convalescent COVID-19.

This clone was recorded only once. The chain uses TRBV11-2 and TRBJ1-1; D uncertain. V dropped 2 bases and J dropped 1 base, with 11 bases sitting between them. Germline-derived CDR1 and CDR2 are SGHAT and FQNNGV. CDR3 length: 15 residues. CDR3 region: CASSLPLAQNTEAFF. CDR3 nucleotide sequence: TGTGCCAGCAGCTTACCCCTTGCACAGAACACTGAAGCTTTCTTT.

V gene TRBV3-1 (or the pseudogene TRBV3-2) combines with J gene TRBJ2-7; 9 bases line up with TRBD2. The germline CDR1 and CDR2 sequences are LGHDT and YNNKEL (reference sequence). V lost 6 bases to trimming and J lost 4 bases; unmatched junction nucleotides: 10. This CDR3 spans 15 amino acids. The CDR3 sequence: CASSLMSGGSYEQYF. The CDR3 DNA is TGTGCCAGCAGTTTGATGAGCGGGGGGAGTTACGAGCAGTACTTC.

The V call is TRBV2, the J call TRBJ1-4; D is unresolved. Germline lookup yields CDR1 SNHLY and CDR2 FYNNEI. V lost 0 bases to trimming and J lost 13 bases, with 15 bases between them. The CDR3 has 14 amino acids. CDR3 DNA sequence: TGTGCCAGCAGTGAAGCGCCCACGAGCGTGGGACTGTTTTTT. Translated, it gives CASSEAPTSVGLFF.

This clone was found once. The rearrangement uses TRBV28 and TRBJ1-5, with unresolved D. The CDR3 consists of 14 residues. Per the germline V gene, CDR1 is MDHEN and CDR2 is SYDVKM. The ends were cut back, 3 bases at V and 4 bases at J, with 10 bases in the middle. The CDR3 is CASSFGGFNQPQHF. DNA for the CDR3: TGTGCCAGCAGTTTTGGAGGATTTAATCAGCCCCAGCATTTT.

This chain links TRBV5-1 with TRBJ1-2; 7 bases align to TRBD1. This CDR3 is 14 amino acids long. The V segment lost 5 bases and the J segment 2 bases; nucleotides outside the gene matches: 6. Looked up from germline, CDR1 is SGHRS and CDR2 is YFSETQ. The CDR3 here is CASSRTGGNYGYTF. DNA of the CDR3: TGCGCCAGCAGTCGGACAGGCGGAAACTATGGCTACACCTTC.

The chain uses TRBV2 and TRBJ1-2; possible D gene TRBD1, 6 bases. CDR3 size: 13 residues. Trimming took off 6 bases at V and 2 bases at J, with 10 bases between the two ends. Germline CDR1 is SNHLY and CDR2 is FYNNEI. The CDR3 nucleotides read TGTGCCAGCAGCTCCGGACAGAACTATGGCTACACCTTC. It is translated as CASSSGQNYGYTF.

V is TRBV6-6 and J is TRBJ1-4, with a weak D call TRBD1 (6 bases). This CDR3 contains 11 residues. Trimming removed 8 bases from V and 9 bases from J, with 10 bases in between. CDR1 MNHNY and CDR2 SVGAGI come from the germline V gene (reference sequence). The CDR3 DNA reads TGTGCCAGCCTGGACAGCCAAAAACTGTTTTTT. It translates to CASLDSQKLFF.

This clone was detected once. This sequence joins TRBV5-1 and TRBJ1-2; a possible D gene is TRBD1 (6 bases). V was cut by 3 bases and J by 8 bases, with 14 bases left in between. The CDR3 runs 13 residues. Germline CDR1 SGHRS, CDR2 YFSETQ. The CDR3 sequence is CASSSGVVYGYTF. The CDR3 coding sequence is TGCGCCAGCAGCTCAGGGGTCGTCTACGGCTACACCTTC. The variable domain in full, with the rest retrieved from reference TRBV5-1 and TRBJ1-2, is KAGVTQTPRYLIKTRGQQVTLSCSPISGHRSVSWYQQTPGQGLQFLFEYFSETQRNKGNFPGRFSGRQFSNSRSEMNVSTLELGDSALYLCASSSGVVYGYTFGSGTRLTVV.

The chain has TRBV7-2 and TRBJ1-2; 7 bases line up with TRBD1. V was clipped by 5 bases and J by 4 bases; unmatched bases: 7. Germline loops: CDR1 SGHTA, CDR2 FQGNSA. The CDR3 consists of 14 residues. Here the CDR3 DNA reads TGTGCCAGCAGCCGTAAAGGGGGCGCCTATGGCTACACCTTC. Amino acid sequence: CASSRKGGAYGYTF.

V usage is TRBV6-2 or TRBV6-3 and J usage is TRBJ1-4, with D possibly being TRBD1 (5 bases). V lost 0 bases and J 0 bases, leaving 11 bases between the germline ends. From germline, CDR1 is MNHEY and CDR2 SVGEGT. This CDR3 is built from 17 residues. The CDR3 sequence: CASSYSIRRATNEKLFF. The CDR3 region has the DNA TGTGCCAGCAGTTACTCGATTCGCAGGGCAACTAATGAAAAACTGTTTTTT.

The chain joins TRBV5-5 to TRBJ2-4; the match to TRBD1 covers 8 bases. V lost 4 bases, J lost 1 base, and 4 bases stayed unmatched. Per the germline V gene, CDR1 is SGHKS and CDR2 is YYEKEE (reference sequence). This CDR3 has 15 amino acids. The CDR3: CASSNQGAAKNIQYF. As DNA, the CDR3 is TGTGCCAGCAGCAACCAGGGGGCTGCCAAAAACATTCAGTACTTC. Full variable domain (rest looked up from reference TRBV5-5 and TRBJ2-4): DAGVTQSPTHLIKTRGQQVTLRCSPISGHKSVSWYQQVLGQGPQFIFQYYEKEERGRGNFPDRFSARQFPNYSSELNVNALLLGDSALYLCASSNQGAAKNIQYFGAGTRLSVL.

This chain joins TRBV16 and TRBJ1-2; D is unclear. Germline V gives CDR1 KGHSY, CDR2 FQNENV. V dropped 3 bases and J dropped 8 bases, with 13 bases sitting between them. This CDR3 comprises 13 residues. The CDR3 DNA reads TGTGCCAGCAGCCATGAGCTAGTCGGGGGCTACACCTTC. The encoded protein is CASSHELVGGYTF.

The CDR3 loop is CASRPEIGSNEKLFF. CDR3 bases: TGTGCCAGCAGACCCGAGATAGGGAGTAATGAAAAACTGTTTTTT. V gene TRBV6-5 combines with J gene TRBJ1-4; D is unclear. Germline lookup yields CDR1 MNHEY and CDR2 SVGAGI. The V and J ends lost 6 bases and 4 bases respectively, with 15 bases between them. The CDR3 totals 15 residues.

CDR3 protein: CASSQDASENYGYTF. CDR3 bases: TGTGCCAGCAGCCAAGATGCATCAGAAAACTATGGCTACACCTTC. The V call is TRBV4-2, the J call TRBJ1-2; D is ambiguous. The CDR3 consists of 15 residues. CDR1 and CDR2 from the germline V gene are LGHNA and YNFKEQ. V was shortened by 0 bases and J by 2 bases, with 10 bases between the two germline ends.

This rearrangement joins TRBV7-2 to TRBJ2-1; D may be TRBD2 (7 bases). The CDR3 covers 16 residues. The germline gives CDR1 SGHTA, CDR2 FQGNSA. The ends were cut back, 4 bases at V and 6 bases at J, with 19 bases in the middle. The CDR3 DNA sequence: TGTGCCAGCAGCTCAAACGGGGGGCTAGGGGGCAATGAGCAGTTCTTC. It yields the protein CASSSNGGLGGNEQFF.

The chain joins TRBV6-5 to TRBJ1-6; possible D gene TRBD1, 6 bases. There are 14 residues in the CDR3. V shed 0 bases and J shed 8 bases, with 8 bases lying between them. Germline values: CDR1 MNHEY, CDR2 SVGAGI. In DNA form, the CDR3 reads TGTGCCAGCAGTTACTCCGCAGGGGATTCACCCCTCCACTTT. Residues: CASSYSAGDSPLHF.

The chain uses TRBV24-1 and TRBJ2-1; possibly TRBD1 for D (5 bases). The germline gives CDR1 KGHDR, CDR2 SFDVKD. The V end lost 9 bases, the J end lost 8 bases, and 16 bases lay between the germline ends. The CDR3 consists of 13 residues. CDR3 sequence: CATPKGDTHEQFF. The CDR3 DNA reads TGTGCCACCCCTAAAGGGGATACGCATGAGCAGTTCTTC.

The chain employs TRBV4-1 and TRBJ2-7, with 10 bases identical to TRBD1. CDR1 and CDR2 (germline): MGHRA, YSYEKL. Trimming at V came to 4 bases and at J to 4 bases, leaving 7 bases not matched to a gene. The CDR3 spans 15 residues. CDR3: CASSRPGTGAYEQYF. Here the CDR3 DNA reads TGCGCCAGCAGCCGTCCCGGGACAGGGGCGTACGAGCAGTACTTC.

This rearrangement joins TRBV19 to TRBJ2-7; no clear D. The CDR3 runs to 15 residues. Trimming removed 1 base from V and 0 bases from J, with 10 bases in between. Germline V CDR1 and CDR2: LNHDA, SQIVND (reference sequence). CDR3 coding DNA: TGTGCCAGTAGTATAGGGCATGGAGTCTCCTACGAGCAGTACTTC. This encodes CASSIGHGVSYEQYF.

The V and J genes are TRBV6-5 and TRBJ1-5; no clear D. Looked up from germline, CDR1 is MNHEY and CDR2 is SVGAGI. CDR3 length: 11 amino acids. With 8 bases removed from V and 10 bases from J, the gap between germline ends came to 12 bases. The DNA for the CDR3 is TGTGCCAGCGGGCGTGCGGGTCCCCAGCATTTT. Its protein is CASGRAGPQHF.

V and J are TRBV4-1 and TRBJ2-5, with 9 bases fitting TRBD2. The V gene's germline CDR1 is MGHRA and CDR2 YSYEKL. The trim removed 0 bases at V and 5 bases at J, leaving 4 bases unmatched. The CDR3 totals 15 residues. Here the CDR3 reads CASSQERGGPETQYF. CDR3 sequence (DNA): TGCGCCAGCAGCCAAGAGCGGGGGGGCCCGGAGACCCAGTACTTC.

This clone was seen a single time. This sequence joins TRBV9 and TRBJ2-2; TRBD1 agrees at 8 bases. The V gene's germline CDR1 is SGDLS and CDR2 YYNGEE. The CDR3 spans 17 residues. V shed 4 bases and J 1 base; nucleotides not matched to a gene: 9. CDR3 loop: CASSLSQGAVNTGELFF. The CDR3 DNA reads TGTGCCAGCAGCTTATCCCAGGGGGCGGTGAACACCGGGGAGCTGTTTTTT.